What follows are 25 T cell receptor beta chains derived from one specimen sequenced in a study of T cell responses to AZD1222 COVID-19 vaccine. The assay was immunoSEQ multiplex PCR, and TCRdb's table has in-frame clones only and misses some. The sample records more than 110,000 clones, 92% being singletons. Sequencing was performed on peripheral blood, taken on day 0 of AZD1222 vaccination. These receptors originate from an adult in good health.

As concerns this clone: Distinct nucleotide sequences in the sample also encode this CDR3. V is TRBV3-1 (or the pseudogene TRBV3-2) and J is TRBJ2-3; 10 bases line up with TRBD2. V was clipped by 1 base and J by 4 bases; unmatched bases: 2. Germline values: CDR1 LGHDT, CDR2 YNNKEL (reference sequence). The CDR3 runs 15 residues. The CDR3 loop is CASSQGLAGADTQYF. As DNA, the CDR3 is TGTGCCAGCAGCCAAGGACTAGCGGGTGCAGATACGCAGTATTTT.

The rearrangement links TRBV19 to TRBJ1-1; possible D gene TRBD1, 5 bases. This CDR3 spans 13 amino acids. Germline V gene data show CDR1 as LNHDA and CDR2 as SQIVND (reference sequence). V dropped 5 bases and J dropped 5 bases, with 12 bases sitting between them. The CDR3 is CASSSQGGTEAFF. The CDR3 DNA reads as TGTGCCAGTAGTTCCCAGGGCGGGACTGAAGCTTTCTTT. Looking up the rest from reference TRBV19 and TRBJ1-1 gives the full variable domain: DGGITQSPKYLFRKEGQNVTLSCEQNLNHDAMYWYRQDPGQGLRLIYYSQIVNDFQKGDIAEGYSVSREKKESFPLTVTSAQKNPTAFYLCASSSQGGTEAFFGQGTRLTVV.

The V gene is TRBV7-3, the J gene TRBJ2-1, with D unclear. Trimming cost V 5 bases and J 0 bases, with 11 bases left between them. CDR3 size: 15 residues. CDR1 SGHTA and CDR2 FQGTGA come from the germline V gene. CDR3 amino acids: CASSPLLASYNEQFF. CDR3 nucleotide sequence: TGTGCCAGCAGCCCCCTCCTGGCCTCCTACAATGAGCAGTTCTTC.

This rearrangement joins TRBV3-1 (or the pseudogene TRBV3-2) to TRBJ2-1; no reliable D call. The CDR3 totals 16 residues. V was clipped by 0 bases and J by 8 bases, with 17 bases between them. CDR1 and CDR2 (germline): LGHDT, YNNKEL (reference sequence). This CDR3 is CASSQDFRTAVHEQFF. In DNA, the CDR3 is TGTGCCAGCAGCCAAGATTTCAGGACGGCTGTGCATGAGCAGTTCTTC.

This clone was counted only a few times. The V call is TRBV4-3, the J call TRBJ2-1; 9 bases line up with TRBD2. V was pared by 1 base and J by 7 bases, with 8 bases of the junction left unmatched. The germline V gene has CDR1 LGHNA and CDR2 YSLEER. The CDR3 is 16 residues long. In nucleotides, the CDR3 is TGCGCCAGCAGCCAAGGACTAGCGGAGAGGTGGAATGAGCAGTTCTTC. Protein product: CASSQGLAERWNEQFF.

This clone was recorded only once. This chain joins TRBV11-3 and TRBJ2-7; 10 bases line up with TRBD1. V was clipped by 4 bases and J by 5 bases; unmatched bases: 5. The CDR3 is made up of 14 amino acids. Germline V gene lookup returns CDR1 SGHNT and CDR2 YENEEA. The CDR3 DNA follows: TGTGCCAGCAGCTCACGACAGGGGGCAGACGAGCAGTACTTC. Its protein product is CASSSRQGADEQYF.

The chain carries TRBV3-1 (or the pseudogene TRBV3-2) and TRBJ2-1; tentative D call: TRBD2 (5 bases). Trimming stripped 1 base from V and 2 bases from J, with 9 bases between. The CDR3 spans 15 residues. Germline V gene sequence: CDR1 LGHDT, CDR2 YNNKEL (reference sequence). CDR3 sequence reads: CASSQAGWTYNEQFF. The CDR3 region has the DNA TGTGCCAGCAGCCAAGCGGGATGGACCTACAATGAGCAGTTCTTC.

This sequence joins TRBV19 and TRBJ1-5; D not certain. Trimming removed 3 bases from V and 2 bases from J, with 14 bases in between. Germline CDR1 reads LNHDA; CDR2 reads SQIVND (reference sequence). This CDR3 is built from 16 residues. DNA of the CDR3: TGTGCCAGTAGTATCGGGAGGGCAACGGGCAATCAGCCCCAGCATTTT. This codes for CASSIGRATGNQPQHF.

The V gene is TRBV7-8, the J gene TRBJ2-2; possibly TRBD1 or TRBD2 for D (5 bases each). V was clipped by 3 bases and J by 3 bases, with 11 bases between them. Germline loops: CDR1 SGHVS, CDR2 FQNEAQ. The length of the CDR3 is 15 residues. CDR3 sequence (DNA): TGTGCCAGCAGCTTGGGCCAGGGAGACACCGGGGAGCTGTTTTTT. This translates into CASSLGQGDTGELFF.

The chain recombines TRBV6-5 with TRBJ1-1; D is uncertain. This CDR3 contains 14 residues. V dropped 8 bases and J dropped 0 bases, with 13 bases sitting between them. Looked up from germline, CDR1 is MNHEY and CDR2 is SVGAGI. In DNA, the CDR3 is TGTGCCAGCGGCAGCCCCACCATGAACACTGAAGCTTTCTTT. Amino acids: CASGSPTMNTEAFF.

The V and J genes are TRBV18 and TRBJ2-1; 11 positions match TRBD1. CDR1 is KGHSH and CDR2 is LQKENI in the germline V gene. J was trimmed by 9 bases and V by 3 bases; bases with no gene match: 10. The CDR3 covers 16 residues. DNA for the CDR3: TGTGCCAGCTCACCTACCGGGACAGGGGGAGATGGTGAGCAGTTCTTC. This sequence encodes CASSPTGTGGDGEQFF.

The rearrangement uses TRBV6-5 and TRBJ1-1; perhaps TRBD1 as D (5 bases). Deletions cut 2 bases from V and 1 base from J, with 14 bases between. The germline gives CDR1 MNHEY, CDR2 SVGAGI. The CDR3 has 16 residues. The CDR3 nucleotides are TGTGCCAGCAGTTACCGGGGGAGTCAGACGAACACTGAAGCTTTCTTT. The encoded protein is CASSYRGSQTNTEAFF.

The chain is built from TRBV18 and TRBJ1-3; 11 bases line up with TRBD1. J gave up 4 bases and V 3 bases, and 5 bases lay outside the gene matches. The germline V gene has CDR1 KGHSH and CDR2 LQKENI. CDR3 length: 16 amino acids. The CDR3 DNA follows: TGTGCCAGCTCACCGCAAGGGACAGGGGGAGGAAACACCATATATTTT. It yields the protein CASSPQGTGGGNTIYF.

The rearrangement joins TRBV5-5 to TRBJ1-5; no clear D gene. V was clipped by 4 bases and J by 5 bases, with 16 bases between them. Germline V gene lookup returns CDR1 SGHKS and CDR2 YYEKEE (reference sequence). The CDR3 runs 15 residues. Written as DNA, the CDR3 is TGTGCCAGCAGCGACGGAGAGGTTATTGATCAGCCCCAGCATTTT. It is translated as CASSDGEVIDQPQHF.

This chain uses TRBV2 with TRBJ1-1; TRBD1 might be the D (5 bases). Trimming pared 6 bases from V and 3 bases from J, leaving 11 bases between. Germline assignment: CDR1 SNHLY and CDR2 FYNNEI. This CDR3 comprises 13 residues. The chain's CDR3 is CASRGEGDTEAFF. The DNA for the CDR3 is TGTGCCAGCAGGGGGGAGGGTGACACTGAAGCTTTCTTT.

CDR3 sequence: CASSLRQDREQFF. The DNA of the CDR3 is TGTGCCAGCAGTCTACGACAGGATCGTGAGCAGTTCTTC. The chain recombines TRBV27 with TRBJ2-1; the D gene is possibly TRBD1 (6 bases). The CDR3 runs 13 residues. The V end was cut by 5 bases, the J end by 9 bases, with 14 bases between. Germline V gene sequence: CDR1 MNHEY, CDR2 SMNVEV (reference sequence).

The rearrangement joins TRBV7-9 to TRBJ2-3; 9 nucleotides agree with TRBD2. The CDR3 spans 16 residues. J was trimmed by 7 bases and V by 6 bases; bases with no gene match: 14. Per the germline V gene, CDR1 is SEHNR and CDR2 is FQNEAQ (reference sequence). CDR3 sequence reads: CASSVSSGSNLNTQYF. CDR3 DNA sequence: TGTGCCAGCAGTGTTAGTAGCGGGAGTAATTTAAATACGCAGTATTTT.

The chain carries TRBV9 and TRBJ2-2; D is unclear. The germline V and J ends were trimmed by 2 bases and 6 bases, with 14 bases remaining between them. This CDR3 has 15 amino acids. Germline CDR1 is SGDLS and CDR2 is YYNGEE. CDR3 nucleotide sequence: TGTGCCAGCAGCGTGACTCTCTGGAAGGCCGGGGAGCTGTTTTTT. It encodes CASSVTLWKAGELFF.

Concerning this clone: The sample holds other DNA sequences that translate to the same CDR3. The V call is TRBV5-5, the J call TRBJ1-2, with D unclear. From germline, CDR1 is SGHKS and CDR2 YYEKEE (reference sequence). This CDR3 has 14 residues. With 0 bases removed from V and 2 bases from J, the gap between germline ends came to 8 bases. The CDR3 sequence: CASSLGAGNYGYTF. CDR3 nucleotide sequence: TGTGCCAGCAGCTTGGGTGCCGGAAACTATGGCTACACCTTC.

This chain's CDR3 is CASSLEWGDRGITEAFF. The DNA for the CDR3 is TGTGCCAGCAGCTTGGAATGGGGGGACAGGGGAATAACTGAAGCTTTCTTT. The V and J genes are TRBV5-4 and TRBJ1-1; 10 positions match TRBD1. The V gene's germline CDR1 is SGHNT and CDR2 YYREEE (reference sequence). CDR3 size: 17 residues. After removal of 0 bases from V and 5 bases from J, the junction contained 10 bases not matched to a gene. The full variable domain, in which reference TRBV5-4 and TRBJ1-1 provide the parts outside the CDR3, is ETGVTQSPTHLIKTRGQQVTLRCSSQSGHNTVSWYQQALGQGPQFIFQYYREEENGRGNFPPRFSGLQFPNYSSELNVNALELDDSALYLCASSLEWGDRGITEAFFGQGTRLTVV.

The chain carries TRBV30 and TRBJ1-2; 9 bases line up with TRBD1. V shed 3 bases, J shed 8 bases, and the junction held 10 bases outside the gene matches. CDR3 length equals 14 residues. Germline CDR1 GTSNPN, CDR2 SVGIG (reference sequence). CDR3 nucleotide sequence: TGTGCCTGGAGGCAAAGGGACAGGGAGTGGGGCTACACCTTC. Translation gives CAWRQRDREWGYTF. The variable domain in full, completed from reference TRBV30 and TRBJ1-2, reads SQTIHQWPATLVQPVGSPLSLECTVEGTSNPNLYWYRQAAGRGLQLLFYSVGIGQISSEVPQNLSASRPQDRQFILSSKKLLLSDSGFYLCAWRQRDREWGYTFGSGTRLTVV.

As DNA, the CDR3 is TGTGCCAGCTCACCATTAGGCCGAATACTGTTTTTT. Protein sequence: CASSPLGRILFF. The rearrangement uses TRBV18 and TRBJ1-4; D uncertain. Germline V gene sequence: CDR1 KGHSH, CDR2 LQKENI. This CDR3 has 12 residues. V lost 2 bases to trimming and J lost 13 bases, with 11 bases between them.

The chain joins TRBV28 to TRBJ2-7, with no clear D. CDR1 is MDHEN and CDR2 is SYDVKM in the germline V gene. V was clipped by 5 bases and J by 0 bases, with 11 bases between them. The CDR3 runs to 14 residues. The CDR3 protein is CASSGVRNSYEQYF. The CDR3 nucleotides read TGTGCCAGCAGTGGGGTCAGAAACTCCTACGAGCAGTACTTC.

The rearrangement joins TRBV6-5 to TRBJ2-3; D might be TRBD1 or TRBD2, each matching 5 bases. CDR3 size: 13 residues. V was cut by 7 bases and J by 6 bases, with 14 bases left in between. CDR1 and CDR2 (germline): MNHEY, SVGAGI. The CDR3 nucleotides read TGTGCCAGCACTGGGGGAGCACTCGATACGCAGTATTTT. The encoded protein is CASTGGALDTQYF.

V gene TRBV10-3 combines with J gene TRBJ2-7, with 11 bases that match TRBD2. CDR1 is ENHRY, CDR2 SYGVKD, per germline. This CDR3 contains 16 residues. Unmatched junction bases numbered 7, after V lost 3 bases and J lost 3 bases. The DNA for the CDR3 is TGTGCCATCAGTGACCCGACTAGCGGGAAAATCTACGAGCAGTACTTC. It codes for CAISDPTSGKIYEQYF.